What follows are 27 T cell receptor beta chains derived from one specimen sequenced in a study of shared clonotypes between healthy human individuals (dated by TCRdb to the early 2020s). The method was the immunoSEQ multiplex PCR assay. TCRdb mirrors the immuneACCESS table, restricted to in-frame sequences. Some clones are absent from its copies; in checked studies, under half trace to an unresolved V gene, and the reason for the others is unknown. The table for this sample lists around 1.9 million clones; just over 90% of them were counted only once. The ten most abundant clones make up approximately 1.6% of the sample. For the CD8 naive samples, CD45RO-negative cells were positively selected for CCR7, yielding a CD45RA+CCR7+ population from which TemRA cells were excluded. The specimen was naive CD8+ T cells from PBMCs. In light of the paper, this sample's cell subset or site label describes: CD45RA+CCR7+. These receptors came from a man younger than 30 in good health. Some clones in this sample may be carry-over from other donors' samples.

This clone was counted a single time. The chain has TRBV19 and TRBJ1-1; a possible D gene is TRBD1 (5 bases). The CDR3 runs 15 residues. The V end lost 5 bases, the J end lost 0 bases, and 13 bases lay between the germline ends. Looked up from germline, CDR1 is LNHDA and CDR2 is SQIVND (reference sequence). The CDR3 region is CASSPSGALNTEAFF. The CDR3 DNA sequence: TGTGCCAGTAGTCCCTCTGGGGCTCTGAACACTGAAGCTTTCTTT.

V gene TRBV11-3 combines with J gene TRBJ2-1; the match to TRBD1 covers 9 bases. The V segment lost 5 bases and the J segment 7 bases; nucleotides outside the gene matches: 6. The germline CDR1 and CDR2 sequences are SGHNT and YENEEA. The CDR3 runs 14 residues. In DNA, the CDR3 is TGTGCCAGCAGCCCCCGGGACAGGGTTAATGAGCAGTTCTTC. It is translated as CASSPRDRVNEQFF.

The gene calls are TRBV7-9 and TRBJ2-3, with 8 bases matching TRBD2. V lost 6 bases to trimming and J lost 1 base; unmatched junction nucleotides: 3. This CDR3 spans 14 amino acids. CDR1 is SEHNR, CDR2 FQNEAQ, per germline (reference sequence). As DNA, the CDR3 is TGTGCCAGCAGGACGGGAGGGGGCACAGATACGCAGTATTTT. Its protein product is CASRTGGGTDTQYF.

The chain is built from TRBV19 and TRBJ1-5; D unresolved. Trimming took off 4 bases at V and 3 bases at J, with 7 bases between the two ends. The germline gives CDR1 LNHDA, CDR2 SQIVND (reference sequence). The CDR3 covers 13 residues. The CDR3 spells CASSTPPNQPQHF. The CDR3 DNA follows: TGTGCCAGTAGTACCCCCCCCAATCAGCCCCAGCATTTT.

This chain connects TRBV9 to TRBJ2-7, with a weak D call TRBD2 (6 bases). This CDR3 region has 14 residues. Per germline, CDR1 SGDLS and CDR2 YYNGEE. The V end lost 3 bases, the J end lost 2 bases, and 12 bases lay between the germline ends. The CDR3 DNA is TGTGCCAGCAGCGGCGGGACGGCCCCCTACGAGCAGTACTTC. Translating it yields CASSGGTAPYEQYF.

The chain combines TRBV29-1 with TRBJ2-7; tentatively, D is TRBD1 (5 bases). Germline values: CDR1 SQVTM, CDR2 ANQGSEA. The CDR3 contains 14 residues. Trimming removed 4 bases from V and 1 base from J, with 14 bases in between. The CDR3 region is CSVVVLDSSYEQYF. CDR3 sequence (DNA): TGCAGCGTTGTGGTACTTGACAGTTCCTACGAGCAGTACTTC.

The rearrangement links TRBV9 to TRBJ2-1, with D uncertain. The CDR3 spans 13 residues. From germline, CDR1 is SGDLS and CDR2 YYNGEE. The V end lost 7 bases, the J end lost 6 bases, and 14 bases lay between the germline ends. The DNA of the CDR3 is TGTGCCAGCTCCCTCAGCAGGTTCAATGAGCAGTTCTTC. This codes for CASSLSRFNEQFF.

The rearrangement uses TRBV4-1 and TRBJ2-3; perhaps TRBD2 as D (6 bases). The CDR3 has 14 residues. Germline loops: CDR1 MGHRA, CDR2 YSYEKL. V was shortened by 7 bases and J by 6 bases, with 17 bases between the two germline ends. CDR3 region: CASNPRRASDTQYF. The CDR3 DNA is TGCGCCAGCAACCCCAGGAGGGCCAGTGATACGCAGTATTTT.

V and J are TRBV27 and TRBJ2-1; D may match TRBD1 or TRBD2 (5 bases each). This CDR3 contains 13 residues. Germline V gives CDR1 MNHEY, CDR2 SMNVEV (reference sequence). Trimming shortened V by 5 bases and J by 10 bases, and 15 bases separated the two germline ends. This CDR3 is CASSGDRAREQFF. CDR3 in DNA: TGTGCCAGCAGTGGGGACCGCGCCCGGGAGCAGTTCTTC.

V usage is TRBV28 and J usage is TRBJ2-7; 8 nucleotides agree with TRBD2. This CDR3 has 16 amino acids. The V gene end was trimmed by 6 bases and the J gene end by 6 bases; junction bases not matched to a gene: 16. Germline V CDR1 and CDR2: MDHEN, SYDVKM. The CDR3, as DNA: TGTGCCAGCAGCAGTTTATTAGAGGTGCTAGCGGGCGAGCAGTACTTC. It encodes CASSSLLEVLAGEQYF.

The gene calls are TRBV4-3 and TRBJ1-2; D gene ambiguous. CDR1 and CDR2 (germline): LGHNA, YSLEER. The CDR3 totals 18 residues. V was shortened by 6 bases and J by 0 bases, with 23 bases between the two germline ends. In nucleotides, the CDR3 is TGCGCCAGCAGTCTCTCATTTCCCTCCCGCCAGGCTAACTATGGCTACACCTTC. Translating gives CASSLSFPSRQANYGYTF.

This clone was counted a single time. The CDR3 region has the DNA TGTGCCAGCAGCTTAGTGGGGCCAGCCCTCGGCGACGAGCAGTACTTC. Translated: CASSLVGPALGDEQYF. The rearrangement links TRBV7-9 to TRBJ2-7, with TRBD1 as a possible D gene (5 bases). The V end was cut by 1 base, the J end by 5 bases, with 18 bases between. The germline gives CDR1 SEHNR, CDR2 FQNEAQ (reference sequence). This CDR3 comprises 16 residues.

V is TRBV2 and J is TRBJ2-7; D uncertain. CDR3 size: 11 residues. In germline, CDR1 is SNHLY, CDR2 FYNNEI. V was cut by 6 bases and J by 9 bases, with 12 bases left in between. CDR3 in amino acids: CASRGSSRQYF. In DNA form, the CDR3 reads TGTGCCAGCAGGGGGTCGTCCAGGCAGTACTTC.

The CDR3 DNA reads as TGTGCCAGCAGCTTAGGGATGGAATCCTACGAGCAGTACTTC. Protein sequence: CASSLGMESYEQYF. The chain joins TRBV7-9 to TRBJ2-7, with D uncertain. Trimming stripped 1 base from V and 1 base from J, with 8 bases between. The CDR3 length is 14 residues. Germline lookup yields CDR1 SEHNR and CDR2 FQNEAQ (reference sequence).

The V call is TRBV28, the J call TRBJ2-5, with 7 bases fitting TRBD2. Germline CDR1 reads MDHEN; CDR2 reads SYDVKM. There are 15 residues in the CDR3. V was clipped by 2 bases and J by 1 base; unmatched bases: 4. The chain's CDR3 is CASSLVTSSQETQYF. In DNA form, the CDR3 reads TGTGCCAGCAGTTTAGTGACTAGCAGCCAAGAGACCCAGTACTTC. Together with reference TRBV28 and TRBJ2-5, the CDR3 gives the full variable domain: DVKVTQSSRYLVKRTGEKVFLECVQDMDHENMFWYRQDPGLGLRLIYFSYDVKMKEKGDIPEGYSVSREKKERFSLILESASTNQTSMYLCASSLVTSSQETQYFGPGTRLLVL.

V gene TRBV9 combines with J gene TRBJ2-5; 8 bases agree with TRBD2. The CDR3 has 15 residues. V gave up 3 bases and J gave up 7 bases; unmatched junction bases: 11. Per germline, CDR1 SGDLS and CDR2 YYNGEE. CDR3 sequence reads: CASSASYGGEATQYF. The CDR3 coding sequence is TGTGCCAGCAGCGCCTCGTACGGGGGGGAAGCGACCCAGTACTTC.

The rearrangement links TRBV4-3 to TRBJ1-2; unclear D gene. CDR3 length: 17 residues. The V end lost 0 bases, the J end lost 4 bases, and 18 bases lay between the germline ends. CDR1 LGHNA and CDR2 YSLEER come from the germline V gene. CDR3 residues: CASSQDRLQPSFYGYTF. As DNA, the CDR3 is TGCGCCAGCAGCCAAGATCGACTACAGCCCTCTTTCTATGGCTACACCTTC.

The chain has TRBV27 and TRBJ2-7; TRBD2 agrees at 8 bases. After removal of 5 bases from V and 6 bases from J, the junction contained 12 bases not matched to a gene. Germline V gives CDR1 MNHEY, CDR2 SMNVEV (reference sequence). The CDR3 runs 15 residues. CDR3 nucleotides: TGTGCCAGCAGTCAGACCCCGGGACTAGTAGCCGAGCAGTACTTC. The encoded protein is CASSQTPGLVAEQYF.

The V and J genes are TRBV7-9 and TRBJ2-7; D possibly corresponds to TRBD1 (6 bases). Germline assignment: CDR1 SEHNR and CDR2 FQNEAQ (reference sequence). Trimming shortened V by 5 bases and J by 4 bases, and 24 bases separated the two germline ends. There are 17 residues in the CDR3. The CDR3 protein is CASSGQQAPGGLYEQYF. The CDR3 bases are TGTGCCAGCAGCGGCCAACAGGCCCCTGGGGGCCTTTACGAGCAGTACTTC.

This rearrangement joins TRBV5-6 to TRBJ1-2; D gene uncertain. V lost 4 bases and J 6 bases, leaving 19 bases between the germline ends. The CDR3 spans 15 residues. Germline CDR1 is SGHDT and CDR2 is YYEEEE. The CDR3 here is CASSPRMRARNGYTF. The CDR3 nucleotides are TGTGCCAGCAGCCCCCGTATGAGGGCGAGAAATGGCTACACCTTC.

The V gene is TRBV11-2, the J gene TRBJ2-1; tentatively, D is TRBD2 (7 bases). This CDR3 comprises 16 residues. V dropped 5 bases and J dropped 7 bases, with 21 bases sitting between them. Germline V gene sequence: CDR1 SGHAT, CDR2 FQNNGV. CDR3 sequence reads: CASSHGKGGRENEQFF. The CDR3 bases are TGTGCCAGCAGCCATGGCAAGGGGGGGCGCGAAAATGAGCAGTTCTTC.

The chain carries TRBV29-1 and TRBJ1-2, with D hard to call. This CDR3 comprises 12 residues. V lost 7 bases and J 5 bases, leaving 14 bases between the germline ends. In germline, CDR1 is SQVTM, CDR2 ANQGSEA. This CDR3 is CSAEPPGYGYTF. The CDR3 coding sequence is TGCAGCGCCGAACCCCCAGGTTATGGCTACACCTTC. Together with reference TRBV29-1 and TRBJ1-2, the CDR3 gives the full variable domain: SAVISQKPSRDICQRGTSLTIQCQVDSQVTMMFWYRQQPGQSLTLIATANQGSEATYESGFVIDKFPISRPNLTFSTLTVSNMSPEDSSIYLCSAEPPGYGYTFGSGTRLTVV.

This chain uses TRBV4-1 with TRBJ2-7, with D maybe TRBD2 (6 bases). The germline CDR1 and CDR2 sequences are MGHRA and YSYEKL. The CDR3 consists of 13 residues. Trimming took 0 bases from V and 4 from J, leaving 7 bases between them. The CDR3 nucleotides read TGCGCCAGCAGCCAAGAGCGGGAATACGAGCAGTACTTC. Its protein is CASSQEREYEQYF.

The rearrangement uses TRBV4-1 and TRBJ2-5; D is ambiguous. V was trimmed by 1 base and J by 3 bases, leaving 9 bases between them. The CDR3 extends over 14 amino acids. Germline V gene sequence: CDR1 MGHRA, CDR2 YSYEKL. CDR3 nucleotide sequence: TGCGCCAGCAGCCAAGTATCCAGGAAAGAGACCCAGTACTTC. Translated: CASSQVSRKETQYF.

This chain connects TRBV5-1 to TRBJ1-1; a weak D match, TRBD1 (5 bases). With 7 bases removed from V and 3 bases from J, the gap between germline ends came to 10 bases. There are 12 residues in the CDR3. Looked up from germline, CDR1 is SGHRS and CDR2 is YFSETQ. The CDR3 loop reads CASRGRDTEAFF. CDR3 nucleotide sequence: TGCGCCAGCCGGGGCAGGGACACTGAAGCTTTCTTT.

In this sample, this clone turned up once. Other DNA sequences in this specimen translate into the identical CDR3. The rearrangement uses TRBV27 and TRBJ1-5; D unresolved. This CDR3 contains 14 residues. Germline V gene lookup returns CDR1 MNHEY and CDR2 SMNVEV (reference sequence). V lost 1 base and J lost 4, with 8 bases in between. The CDR3 sequence is CASSLLGGNQPQHF. The CDR3 DNA follows: TGTGCCAGCAGTTTATTGGGTGGTAATCAGCCCCAGCATTTT.

This clone was detected once. The chain couples TRBV29-1 to TRBJ1-2; the match to TRBD1 covers 9 bases. The CDR3 runs to 16 residues. V shed 0 bases, J shed 2 bases, and the junction held 7 bases outside the gene matches. From germline, CDR1 is SQVTM and CDR2 ANQGSEA. DNA of the CDR3: TGCAGCGTTGAAGACCCACAGGACAGGGGAAACTATGGCTACACCTTC. Amino acids: CSVEDPQDRGNYGYTF.